Below, 25 T cell receptor beta chains from the same sample are listed, as sequenced in a study of molecular identifiers for immune sequencing clone quantification. TCRdb re-called the PCR reads through MiXCR, storing one row per CDR3 protein. Of nearly 55,000 distinct CDR3 sequences listed, around 34% are singletons. Input material: naive CD8+ T cells from blood, with Jurkat cell RNA spiked in. Noted subset: FACS-sorted CD8+CD4-CCR7+CD45RA+ naive T cells. The receptors derive from a human donor in good health. Some libraries in this study had Jurkat cell RNA spiked in.

This chain uses TRBV11-2 with TRBJ2-5; no clear D. Germline V lookup: CDR1 SGHAT, CDR2 FQNNGV. There are 16 residues in the CDR3. Trimming took off 5 bases at V and 1 base at J, with 17 bases between the two ends. The DNA for the CDR3 is TGTGCCAGCAGCACACACCCCTGGGGTGCCCAAGAGACCCAGTACTTC. Protein product: CASSTHPWGAQETQYF.

J is TRBJ2-5 and V is TRBV20-1, with D possibly matching TRBD1 (5 bases). The CDR3 runs 15 residues. Looked up from germline, CDR1 is DFQATT and CDR2 is SNEGSKA (reference sequence). The V and J ends lost 0 bases and 0 bases respectively, with 11 bases between them. CDR3: CSARDAPGYQETQYF. The CDR3 DNA reads as TGCAGTGCTAGAGATGCGCCAGGGTACCAAGAGACCCAGTACTTC.

This clonotype was seen repeatedly, ten times or more. V gene TRBV13 combines with J gene TRBJ1-1; TRBD1 agrees at 7 bases. The CDR3 extends over 15 amino acids. V was clipped by 1 base and J by 1 base; unmatched bases: 3. Germline CDR1 reads PRHDT; CDR2 reads FYEKMQ (reference sequence). The CDR3 is CASSLEGQPNTEAFF. Written as DNA, the CDR3 is TGTGCCAGCAGCTTAGAGGGACAGCCGAACACTGAAGCTTTCTTT.

The V and J genes are TRBV24-1 and TRBJ2-2; no clear D. Trimming pared 6 bases from V and 2 bases from J, leaving 9 bases between. The CDR3 has 14 residues. Germline lookup yields CDR1 KGHDR and CDR2 SFDVKD. The CDR3 region has the DNA TGTGCCACCAGTCCCAACGGTAACACCGGGGAGCTGTTTTTT. Its protein is CATSPNGNTGELFF.

The chain employs TRBV6-5 and TRBJ2-2; 7 bases line up with TRBD2. Germline loops: CDR1 MNHEY, CDR2 SVGAGI. The J segment lost 4 bases and the V segment lost 4 bases, leaving 9 bases of the junction unmatched. This CDR3 is built from 16 residues. CDR3 sequence reads: CASSSSGLTSTGELFF. CDR3 coding DNA: TGTGCCAGCAGTTCTAGCGGACTAACGAGCACCGGGGAGCTGTTTTTT.

This clonotype was recorded a few times. The chain joins TRBV15 to TRBJ2-5; the D gene is possibly TRBD2 (6 bases). The CDR3 extends over 14 amino acids. V lost 7 bases and J 1 base, leaving 13 bases between the germline ends. Germline assignment: CDR1 LNHNV and CDR2 YYDKDF (reference sequence). This CDR3 is CATTEGRTQETQYF. The CDR3 bases are TGTGCCACCACGGAGGGACGGACCCAAGAGACCCAGTACTTC. Drawing the rest from reference TRBV15 and TRBJ2-5, the complete variable domain is DAMVIQNPRYQVTQFGKPVTLSCSQTLNHNVMYWYQQKSSQAPKLLFHYYDKDFNNEADTPDNFQSRRPNTSFCFLDIRSPGLGDTAMYLCATTEGRTQETQYFGPGTRLLVL.

In the case of this clonotype: This is likely a read error, given that the CDR3 carries no conserved phenylalanine or tryptophan at its end. Here the CDR3 reads CASSPYQETQYS. For the CDR3, the DNA is TGTGCCAGCAGCCCCTACCAAGAGACCCAGTACTCC. The V gene is TRBV7-9, the J gene TRBJ2-5; D is unresolved. CDR3 length: 12 amino acids. Per germline, CDR1 SEHNR and CDR2 FQNEAQ (reference sequence). V was pared by 5 bases and J by 0 bases, with 4 bases between.

This clonotype was detected ten times or more. V is TRBV5-4 and J is TRBJ2-4; 9 nucleotides agree with TRBD2. J gave up 6 bases and V 3 bases, and 10 bases lay outside the gene matches. The CDR3 runs 16 residues. Germline V lookup: CDR1 SGHNT, CDR2 YYREEE (reference sequence). The CDR3 sequence: CASSWSSGSLLNIQYF. CDR3 DNA: TGTGCCAGCAGCTGGAGTAGCGGGAGTCTCCTAAACATTCAGTACTTC. The full variable domain, in which reference TRBV5-4 and TRBJ2-4 provide the parts outside the CDR3, is ETGVTQSPTHLIKTRGQQVTLRCSSQSGHNTVSWYQQALGQGPQFIFQYYREEENGRGNFPPRFSGLQFPNYSSELNVNALELDDSALYLCASSWSSGSLLNIQYFGAGTRLSVL.

Only a few counts were recorded for this clonotype. The junction does not match germline at one end; this may be a read error. V gene TRBV27 combines with J gene TRBJ1-1; D not certain. Germline V CDR1 and CDR2: MNHEY, SMNVEV (reference sequence). There are 13 residues in the CDR3. The CDR3 loop is CASSLGEGTEACF. The CDR3 DNA reads as TGTGCCAGCAGTTTAGGTGAAGGCACTGAAGCTTGCTTT.

This clonotype was seen repeatedly, ten times or more. V and J are TRBV6-5 and TRBJ2-3; 13 nucleotides match TRBD2. Losses at the gene ends were 6 bases for V and 6 bases for J; bases not matched to a gene: 6. This CDR3 is built from 15 residues. Per the germline V gene, CDR1 is MNHEY and CDR2 is SVGAGI. The CDR3 sequence is CASSWTSGRPDTQYF. Here the CDR3 DNA reads TGTGCCAGCAGCTGGACTAGCGGGAGACCTGATACGCAGTATTTT.

Turning to this clonotype: A much more abundant neighbour one base away suggests this may be a read error. The CDR3 does not end in the conserved phenylalanine or tryptophan, so this is likely a read error. The genes are TRBV5-3 and TRBJ1-2; maybe TRBD1 (5 bases). TRBV5-3 is an ORF, and what it does is uncertain. This CDR3 is built from 18 residues. V lost 8 bases to trimming and J lost 4 bases, with 30 bases between them. CDR3: CASSGGGISAGARYGYTI. The CDR3 region has the DNA TGTGCCAGCAGCGGGGGAGGAATATCGGCCGGGGCTCGCTATGGCTACACCATC.

This chain links TRBV5-1 with TRBJ2-7, with D perhaps TRBD1 (6 bases). Germline V gene sequence: CDR1 SGHRS, CDR2 YFSETQ. The V end lost 0 bases, the J end lost 9 bases, and 7 bases lay between the germline ends. The length of the CDR3 is 11 residues. CDR3: CASSLAGAQYF. The CDR3 DNA is TGCGCCAGCAGCTTGGCAGGGGCGCAGTACTTC.

The CDR3 DNA follows: TGTGCCAGCAGCCAAGAGTGGCAGGGGGGAGAGACCCAGTACTTC. It encodes CASSQEWQGGETQYF. This chain links TRBV4-2 with TRBJ2-5, with D perhaps matching TRBD1 (7 bases). Trimming shortened V by 0 bases and J by 4 bases, and 12 bases separated the two germline ends. This CDR3 has 15 residues. Germline V gene sequence: CDR1 LGHNA, CDR2 YNFKEQ.

The chain joins TRBV11-2 to TRBJ2-5, with D perhaps given as TRBD1 or TRBD2 (5 bases each). In germline, CDR1 is SGHAT, CDR2 FQNNGV. The CDR3 runs 12 residues. The ends were cut back, 5 bases at V and 5 bases at J, with 9 bases in the middle. CDR3 protein: CASSRGSETQYF. The CDR3 bases are TGTGCCAGCAGCCGGGGCAGCGAGACCCAGTACTTC.

This clonotype was seen ten or more times. The chain is built from TRBV7-2 and TRBJ2-7; 7 bases agree with TRBD1. CDR1 SGHTA and CDR2 FQGNSA come from the germline V gene. The length of the CDR3 is 14 residues. The J segment lost 2 bases and the V segment lost 0 bases, leaving 1 base of the junction unmatched. The CDR3 DNA follows: TGTGCCAGCAGCTTAGCTGGGACAGCCTACGAGCAGTACTTC. Protein: CASSLAGTAYEQYF. The entire variable domain, with the rest obtained from reference TRBV7-2 and TRBJ2-7, is as follows: GAGVSQSPSNKVTEKGKDVELRCDPISGHTALYWYRQSLGQGLEFLIYFQGNSAPDKSGLPSDRFSAERTGGSVSTLTIQRTQQEDSAVYLCASSLAGTAYEQYFGPGTRLTVT.

The J gene is TRBJ2-2, the V gene TRBV11-2; no clear D. Trimming stripped 5 bases from V and 0 bases from J, with 10 bases between. CDR3 length: 15 amino acids. Germline values: CDR1 SGHAT, CDR2 FQNNGV. DNA of the CDR3: TGTGCCAGCAGCCGAGCGTTAACGAACACCGGGGAGCTGTTTTTT. It encodes CASSRALTNTGELFF.

By proportion, this clonotype is medium-sized. The chain links TRBV4-3 to TRBJ2-4; 7 bases are shared with TRBD1. CDR1 is LGHNA, CDR2 YSLEER, per germline. The CDR3 runs to 16 residues. The junction had 10 bases not matched to a gene; V was cut back by 2 bases and J by 6 bases. The CDR3, as DNA: TGCGCCAGCAGCCAACACGACAGGGCTCTTTTAAACATTCAGTACTTC. Translated, it gives CASSQHDRALLNIQYF.

Remarks on this clonotype: A much more abundant neighbour one base away suggests this may be a read error. J is TRBJ2-6 and V is TRBV7-9; D tentatively fits TRBD1 or TRBD2 (5 bases each). Germline values: CDR1 SEHNR, CDR2 FQNEAQ (reference sequence). The CDR3 contains 14 residues. The DNA of the CDR3 is TGTGTCAGCAGCTTACATCAGGGACCCAACGTCCTGACTTTC. The encoded protein is CVSSLHQGPNVLTF.

The rearrangement uses TRBV15 and TRBJ1-6; D is uncertain. Trimming stripped 4 bases from V and 13 bases from J, with 23 bases between. The germline V gene encodes CDR1 LNHNV and CDR2 YYDKDF (reference sequence). This CDR3 has 16 amino acids. CDR3: CATSKDHGRMAGPLHF. CDR3 nucleotide sequence: TGTGCCACCAGCAAAGATCACGGCCGAATGGCTGGGCCCCTCCACTTT.

There are a few counts of this clonotype. J is TRBJ2-3 and V is TRBV7-9; TRBD2 matches 9 bases. Per the germline V gene, CDR1 is SEHNR and CDR2 is FQNEAQ (reference sequence). The V segment lost 1 base and the J segment 0 bases; nucleotides outside the gene matches: 11. This CDR3 comprises 19 residues. CDR3: CASSLVLLAGAPSTDTQYF. Written as DNA, the CDR3 is TGTGCCAGCAGCTTAGTACTCTTAGCGGGAGCCCCAAGCACAGATACGCAGTATTTT.

V and J are TRBV5-1 and TRBJ1-2, with 7 bases lining up with TRBD1. Germline loops: CDR1 SGHRS, CDR2 YFSETQ. CDR3 length equals 14 residues. After removal of 0 bases from V and 6 bases from J, the junction contained 5 bases not matched to a gene. The CDR3 loop reads CASSLVDRPDGYTF. The CDR3 DNA sequence: TGCGCCAGCAGCTTGGTGGACAGGCCTGATGGCTACACCTTC.

For this clonotype: This may arise from a read error, as a much more abundant clone is one base away. The conserved closing phenylalanine or tryptophan is absent in this CDR3, likely reflecting a read error. The chain employs TRBV7-9 and TRBJ2-5; D remains ambiguous. V was shortened by 4 bases and J by 1 base, with 13 bases between the two germline ends. The germline CDR1 and CDR2 sequences are SEHNR and FQNEAQ (reference sequence). The CDR3 loop spans 15 amino acids. The CDR3 protein is CASSSTRGSQETQYI. The CDR3 DNA reads TGTGCCAGCAGCTCCACGAGAGGCAGCCAAGAGACCCAGTACATC.

This clonotype was seen ten or more times. V is TRBV4-1 and J is TRBJ2-1, with a weak D call TRBD1 (6 bases). This CDR3 is 13 amino acids long. Germline V CDR1 and CDR2: MGHRA, YSYEKL. V was pared by 7 bases and J by 6 bases, with 13 bases between. The chain's CDR3 is CASTGKGGNEQFF. The CDR3 nucleotides read TGCGCCAGCACGGGGAAAGGGGGCAATGAGCAGTTCTTC.

The CDR3 sequence: CSVEGVEGYEQYF. The CDR3 bases are TGCAGCGTTGAAGGGGTAGAGGGCTACGAGCAGTACTTC. The V call is TRBV29-1, the J call TRBJ2-7; D is perhaps TRBD2 (5 bases). Per the germline V gene, CDR1 is SQVTM and CDR2 is ANQGSEA. CDR3 length: 13 amino acids. The V and J ends lost 1 base and 3 bases respectively, with 10 bases between them.

In its sample, this clonotype was seen a few times. The CDR3 nucleotides are TGTGCCAGCAGTTTTTTCGGGACTAGCGGGAGCGGTGATACGCAGTATTTT. Encoded protein: CASSFFGTSGSGDTQYF. The chain is built from TRBV28 and TRBJ2-3, with 14 bases lining up with TRBD2. The CDR3 sequence is 17 residues long. The V and J ends lost 3 bases and 6 bases, in that order; junction bases with no gene match: 8. CDR1 MDHEN and CDR2 SYDVKM come from the germline V gene.